These T cell receptor beta chains were read from a single sample in a study of cytomegalovirus exposure and HLA in healthy donors. Sequencing used immunoSEQ multiplex PCR; TCRdb keeps in-frame clones, though not all of them. The data show over 85,000 clones, with about 95% seen just once and roughly 0.9% held by the top ten. Sequences were obtained from PBMCs. The receptor set was obtained from a woman between 18 and 29 years old in good health and CMV-seronegative. Each CDR3 is given with its conserved first and last residue. Each record gives: CDR3 length, J gene, clone size, V gene, D gene, CDR3 DNA, CDR3 protein. D genes are given only for firm matches. Not every row has a clone size; where given, it reads once, few, many or a size class.

CDR3 length: 14
J gene: TRBJ1-1
clone size: NA
V gene: TRBV9
D gene: NA
CDR3 DNA: TGTGCCAGCAGCGTTAGCGGGGGGAACACTGAAGCTTTCTTT
CDR3 protein: CASSVSGGNTEAFF

CDR3 length: 14
J gene: TRBJ2-7
clone size: NA
V gene: TRBV7-9
D gene: TRBD1
CDR3 DNA: TGTGCCAGCAGCTTATTGGGACAGAGCTACGAGCAGTACTTC
CDR3 protein: CASSLLGQSYEQYF

CDR3 length: 18
J gene: TRBJ2-3
clone size: NA
V gene: TRBV27
D gene: TRBD2
CDR3 DNA: TGTGCCAGCAGTTTACTACTAGCGGGAGGCCCCCCCACAGATACGCAGTATTTT
CDR3 protein: CASSLLLAGGPPTDTQYF

CDR3 length: 17
J gene: TRBJ2-1
clone size: NA
V gene: TRBV7-3
D gene: TRBD2
CDR3 DNA: TGTGCCAGCAGCTCCCAACTAGCGGGGGGCCCTAACAATGAGCAGTTCTTC
CDR3 protein: CASSSQLAGGPNNEQFF

CDR3 length: 13
J gene: TRBJ2-1
clone size: NA
V gene: TRBV6-4
D gene: NA
CDR3 DNA: TGTGCCAGCGGGGACTCGTCTTACAATGAGCAGTTCTTC
CDR3 protein: CASGDSSYNEQFF

CDR3 length: 15
J gene: TRBJ1-5
clone size: NA
V gene: TRBV30
D gene: NA
CDR3 DNA: TGTGCCTGGAGCGCCCAGGGGTTAGTCGGTCAGCCCCAGCATTTT
CDR3 protein: CAWSAQGLVGQPQHF

CDR3 length: 18
J gene: TRBJ2-3
clone size: NA
V gene: TRBV18
D gene: TRBD2
CDR3 DNA: TGTGCCAGCTCACCACCGGGACTAGCGGCCTCTAGCACAGATACGCAGTATTTT
CDR3 protein: CASSPPGLAASSTDTQYF

CDR3 length: 14
J gene: TRBJ2-2
clone size: NA
V gene: TRBV5-4
D gene: NA
CDR3 DNA: TGTGCCAGCAGTTCGGGGGAGCACGGCGGGGAGCTGTTTTTT
CDR3 protein: CASSSGEHGGELFF

CDR3 length: 16
J gene: TRBJ1-2
clone size: NA
V gene: TRBV5-4
D gene: TRBD1
CDR3 DNA: TGTGCCAGCACCCCCGATCCCGACAGGGTAGTCTATGGCTACACCTTC
CDR3 protein: CASTPDPDRVVYGYTF

CDR3 length: 14
J gene: TRBJ2-3
clone size: NA
V gene: TRBV29-1
D gene: NA
CDR3 DNA: TGCAGCATCTACAGGCATACTAGCACAGATACGCAGTATTTT
CDR3 protein: CSIYRHTSTDTQYF

CDR3 length: 10
J gene: TRBJ2-3
clone size: NA
V gene: TRBV25-1
D gene: NA
CDR3 DNA: TGTGCCAGCGCCAGGGGAGTGCAGTATTTT
CDR3 protein: CASARGVQYF

CDR3 length: 14
J gene: TRBJ1-1
clone size: NA
V gene: TRBV10-1
D gene: TRBD1
CDR3 DNA: TGCGCCAGCAGTTACAGGGGGTCTAACACTGAAGCTTTCTTT
CDR3 protein: CASSYRGSNTEAFF

CDR3 length: 16
J gene: TRBJ1-6
clone size: NA
V gene: TRBV5-6
D gene: NA
CDR3 DNA: TGTGCCAGCAGCCCCGACGACCAGGGGTATAATTCACCCCTCCACTTT
CDR3 protein: CASSPDDQGYNSPLHF

CDR3 length: 15
J gene: TRBJ2-7
clone size: NA
V gene: TRBV4-1
D gene: TRBD2
CDR3 DNA: TGCGCCAGCAGCCAATTACTAGCGGAGGACTACGAGCAGTACTTC
CDR3 protein: CASSQLLAEDYEQYF

CDR3 length: 12
J gene: TRBJ2-2
clone size: NA
V gene: TRBV19
D gene: NA
CDR3 DNA: TGTGCCAGTTCCGGGTACGCCGGGGAGCTGTTTTTT
CDR3 protein: CASSGYAGELFF

CDR3 length: 14
J gene: TRBJ1-1
clone size: NA
V gene: TRBV5-1
D gene: NA
CDR3 DNA: TGCGCCAGCAGCTCCGGGATCACGAACACTGAAGCTTTCTTT
CDR3 protein: CASSSGITNTEAFF

CDR3 length: 16
J gene: TRBJ2-1
clone size: once
V gene: TRBV27
D gene: TRBD2
CDR3 DNA: TGTGCCAGCAGTTTAAGGGGGACTAGCAGCCTACTCGGGCAGTTCTTC
CDR3 protein: CASSLRGTSSLLGQFF

CDR3 length: 18
J gene: TRBJ2-3
clone size: NA
V gene: TRBV4-2
D gene: TRBD2
CDR3 DNA: TGTGCCAGCAGCCATTTGACTAGCGGGGGCCTAAACACAGATACGCAGTATTTT
CDR3 protein: CASSHLTSGGLNTDTQYF

CDR3 length: 13
J gene: TRBJ2-1
clone size: NA
V gene: TRBV9
D gene: TRBD1
CDR3 DNA: TGTGCCAGCAGCCCGACAGGGTACAATGAGCAGTTCTTC
CDR3 protein: CASSPTGYNEQFF

CDR3 length: 12
J gene: TRBJ1-1
clone size: once
V gene: TRBV5-1
D gene: NA
CDR3 DNA: TGCGCCAGCAGCCTAACAGACACTGAAGCTTTCTTT
CDR3 protein: CASSLTDTEAFF